This T cell receptor beta chain was recorded in a study of shared clonotypes between healthy human individuals. Study-level points and caveats: The study found about 5% of naive CD4 clonotypes shared across a handful of donors.

Regarding this clone: Its specificity is not known.

The healthy adult donors were HIV-negative and reported no recent acute infections or vaccinations. Nashville, Tennessee was home to all donors, each a Caucasian adult. V gave up 0 bases and J gave up 9 bases, with 12 bases separating them. This CDR3 has 15 amino acids. Germline-derived CDR1 and CDR2 are LNHNV and YYDKDF (reference sequence). On sorted subsets, replicate PCRs used roughly 190 ng DNA, or 30,000 or so T cell genomes. TCRdb's table, derived via immunoSEQ multiplex PCR, lists solely in-frame clones and lacks some. Of approximately 400,000 clones listed, 96% are singletons. The receptor comes from a man between 25 and 39 years old in good health. The sequenced material came from memory CD8+ T cells sorted from blood. The sample's subset: CD45RO+ cells pooled with CCR7-negative TemRA cells. The chain links TRBV15 to TRBJ1-6; D perhaps matches TRBD1 (5 bases). In DNA form, the CDR3 reads TGTGCCACCAGCAGAGAAGTAAAGGGGACTTCACCCCTCCACTTT. Its protein is CATSREVKGTSPLHF. The full variable domain, in which reference TRBV15 and TRBJ1-6 provide the parts outside the CDR3, is DAMVIQNPRYQVTQFGKPVTLSCSQTLNHNVMYWYQQKSSQAPKLLFHYYDKDFNNEADTPDNFQSRRPNTSFCFLDIRSPGLGDTAMYLCATSREVKGTSPLHFGNGTRLTVT.